Below are 20 T cell receptor beta chains sequenced from a single sample in a study of PD-1 blockade in classical Hodgkin lymphoma. Libraries were prepared by immunoSEQ multiplex PCR; TCRdb keeps only in-frame clonotypes and omits some of them. Here the sample spans approximately 44,000 clones, about two thirds being singletons. All the patients suffered relapse after autologous stem cell transplantation, and brentuximab vedotin exposure differed. The source was peripheral blood mononuclear cells (PBMCs), collected at baseline. The receptors stem from a human donor with classical Hodgkin lymphoma.

The V gene is TRBV5-1, the J gene TRBJ2-7; D is ambiguous. V was trimmed by 0 bases and J by 2 bases, leaving 12 bases between them. The CDR3 loop spans 15 amino acids. CDR1 is SGHRS and CDR2 is YFSETQ in the germline V gene. CDR3 protein: CASSLVGGPTYEQYF. The DNA of the CDR3 is TGCGCCAGCAGCTTGGTTGGCGGTCCTACCTACGAGCAGTACTTC.

The chain links TRBV13 to TRBJ1-2, with D hard to call. V dropped 2 bases and J dropped 3 bases, with 7 bases sitting between them. Germline lookup yields CDR1 PRHDT and CDR2 FYEKMQ (reference sequence). The CDR3 runs to 13 residues. The CDR3 DNA follows: TGTGCCAGCAGCTTAAGGGCGGACTATGGCTACACCTTC. Residues: CASSLRADYGYTF.

This chain joins TRBV28 and TRBJ2-3, with a weak D call TRBD1 (5 bases). Germline-derived CDR1 and CDR2 are MDHEN and SYDVKM. The CDR3 runs to 14 residues. V was pared by 4 bases and J by 1 base, with 9 bases between. CDR3 in DNA: TGTGCCAGCAGTTATCAGGGCCGCACAGATACGCAGTATTTT. This encodes CASSYQGRTDTQYF. Looking up the rest from reference TRBV28 and TRBJ2-3 gives the full variable domain: DVKVTQSSRYLVKRTGEKVFLECVQDMDHENMFWYRQDPGLGLRLIYFSYDVKMKEKGDIPEGYSVSREKKERFSLILESASTNQTSMYLCASSYQGRTDTQYFGPGTRLTVL.

This rearrangement joins TRBV2 to TRBJ1-4; maybe TRBD1 (5 bases). Per the germline V gene, CDR1 is SNHLY and CDR2 is FYNNEI. Trimming cost V 5 bases and J 0 bases, with 10 bases left between them. The CDR3 runs to 15 residues. This chain's CDR3 is CASSRPGTTNEKLFF. In nucleotides, the CDR3 is TGTGCCAGCAGTCGACCAGGGACAACTAATGAAAAACTGTTTTTT.

This clone is deemed medium-sized. The rearrangement uses TRBV6-5 and TRBJ2-7; possibly TRBD1 or TRBD2 for D (6 bases each). The CDR3 length is 13 residues. V was shortened by 6 bases and J by 6 bases, with 15 bases between the two germline ends. Germline CDR1 reads MNHEY; CDR2 reads SVGAGI. CDR3 sequence reads: CASSAGHRSEQYF. The CDR3 coding sequence is TGTGCCAGCAGCGCGGGACACCGCTCCGAGCAGTACTTC.

The V and J genes are TRBV7-9 and TRBJ2-1; D might be TRBD2 (6 bases). The germline V and J ends were trimmed by 2 bases and 2 bases, with 10 bases remaining between them. This CDR3 has 15 residues. Germline values: CDR1 SEHNR, CDR2 FQNEAQ (reference sequence). The CDR3 nucleotides read TGTGCCAGCAGCTTACCCGGGAGCCCCTACAATGAGCAGTTCTTC. Its protein is CASSLPGSPYNEQFF.

This chain uses TRBV2 with TRBJ2-5; D gene uncertain. CDR3 size: 11 residues. The germline V gene has CDR1 SNHLY and CDR2 FYNNEI. With 2 bases removed from V and 5 bases from J, the gap between germline ends came to 3 bases. CDR3 in amino acids: CASSEMETQYF. Written as DNA, the CDR3 is TGTGCCAGCAGTGAAATGGAGACCCAGTACTTC. The full variable domain, rest sourced from reference TRBV2 and TRBJ2-5, is EPEVTQTPSHQVTQMGQEVILRCVPISNHLYFYWYRQILGQKVEFLVSFYNNEISEKSEIFDDQFSVERPDGSNFTLKIRSTKLEDSAMYFCASSEMETQYFGPGTRLLVL.

The chain combines TRBV13 with TRBJ2-7; no reliable D call. This CDR3 is built from 12 residues. Germline CDR1 reads PRHDT; CDR2 reads FYEKMQ (reference sequence). V was clipped by 2 bases and J by 6 bases, with 8 bases between them. As DNA, the CDR3 is TGTGCCAGCAGCTTACTTGCTTCCGAGCAGTACTTC. It encodes CASSLLASEQYF.

The CDR3 region has the DNA TGCGCCAGCAGCCCGAACCCCCGGACCCATCAGCCCCAGCATTTT. Translation: CASSPNPRTHQPQHF. The rearrangement joins TRBV4-3 to TRBJ1-5; D is uncertain. Germline lookup yields CDR1 LGHNA and CDR2 YSLEER. This CDR3 region has 15 residues. V was clipped by 4 bases and J by 5 bases, with 15 bases between them.

This chain joins TRBV7-2 and TRBJ2-5; D uncertain. CDR3 length: 15 residues. V shed 1 base and J shed 5 bases, with 14 bases lying between them. Looked up from germline, CDR1 is SGHTA and CDR2 is FQGNSA. CDR3 DNA: TGTGCCAGCAGCTTAGACAGCAACTTGAGGGAGACCCAGTACTTC. It codes for CASSLDSNLRETQYF.

This clone came up a few times. The chain uses TRBV19 and TRBJ2-1; TRBD2 aligns across 7 bases. Germline-derived CDR1 and CDR2 are LNHDA and SQIVND (reference sequence). This CDR3 region has 13 residues. V lost 4 bases, J lost 3 bases, and 0 bases stayed unmatched. This chain's CDR3 is CASSRGGYNEQFF. For the CDR3, the DNA is TGTGCCAGTAGTAGGGGGGGCTACAATGAGCAGTTCTTC.

The chain couples TRBV7-3 to TRBJ1-1, with TRBD1 matching 7 bases. J lost 3 bases, V lost 6 bases, and 7 bases had no gene match. Germline V CDR1 and CDR2: SGHTA, FQGTGA. The CDR3 runs 14 residues. The CDR3 nucleotides are TGTGCCAGCAGTCAGGGGGACCCTCACACTGAAGCTTTCTTT. Its protein product is CASSQGDPHTEAFF.

This clone was detected only a few times. The V call is TRBV19, the J call TRBJ2-1, with D possibly being TRBD1 (5 bases). Germline V gene lookup returns CDR1 LNHDA and CDR2 SQIVND (reference sequence). CDR3 length equals 14 residues. V was clipped by 5 bases and J by 9 bases, with 17 bases between them. The CDR3 sequence is CASSLTDFSSEQFF. CDR3 nucleotides: TGTGCCAGTAGTTTGACAGATTTCTCGAGTGAGCAGTTCTTC.

The genes are TRBV7-2 and TRBJ1-2, with D tentatively TRBD1 (5 bases). Deletions cut 5 bases from V and 0 bases from J, with 16 bases between. This CDR3 has 16 amino acids. CDR1 is SGHTA, CDR2 FQGNSA, per germline. CDR3 region: CASSPTFSTANYGYTF. CDR3 DNA: TGTGCCAGCAGCCCTACCTTTTCGACAGCTAACTATGGCTACACCTTC.

This clone was seen only once. The rearrangement links TRBV27 to TRBJ1-1; no reliable D call. The CDR3 runs 14 residues. The germline CDR1 and CDR2 sequences are MNHEY and SMNVEV (reference sequence). V dropped 0 bases and J dropped 1 base, with 6 bases sitting between them. In DNA, the CDR3 is TGTGCCAGCAGTTTATCTTACAGGAACACTGAAGCTTTCTTT. Protein sequence: CASSLSYRNTEAFF.

V usage is TRBV10-3 and J usage is TRBJ2-7, with TRBD2 identical over 7 bases. The V and J ends lost 2 bases and 7 bases, in that order; junction bases with no gene match: 11. The CDR3 loop spans 15 amino acids. Per germline, CDR1 ENHRY and CDR2 SYGVKD. Written as DNA, the CDR3 is TGTGCCATCAGTGAGAACCCTTTGCGGGAGCGGGAGCAGTACTTC. Its translation is CAISENPLREREQYF.

This rearrangement joins TRBV6-6 to TRBJ2-1; D is unclear. The V end lost 0 bases, the J end lost 3 bases, and 6 bases lay between the germline ends. CDR1 and CDR2 (germline): MNHNY, SVGAGI (reference sequence). The CDR3 totals 14 residues. Written as DNA, the CDR3 is TGTGCCAGCAGTTACTCGCAGCGCTACAATGAGCAGTTCTTC. This codes for CASSYSQRYNEQFF.

As for this clone: One end of the junction varies from germline; a read error may be responsible. The genes are TRBV6-5 and TRBJ1-6, with TRBD1 matching over 7 bases. This CDR3 spans 13 amino acids. Germline assignment: CDR1 MNHEY and CDR2 SVGAGI. In DNA, the CDR3 is TGTGCCAGCAGTCCTTACGGCCTATGGACAGGAGACTTT. Translated, it gives CASSPYGLWTGDF.

This chain joins TRBV15 and TRBJ2-3, with 8 bases fitting TRBD1. This CDR3 region has 15 residues. Unmatched junction bases numbered 6, after V lost 2 bases and J lost 5 bases. Germline V gives CDR1 LNHNV, CDR2 YYDKDF (reference sequence). CDR3 in DNA: TGTGCCACCAGCAGACTGGACAGGGCCAAAGATACGCAGTATTTT. Amino acid sequence: CATSRLDRAKDTQYF.

The chain recombines TRBV30 with TRBJ1-1; D ambiguous. CDR1 and CDR2 from the germline V gene are GTSNPN and SVGIG (reference sequence). The CDR3 consists of 17 residues. V lost 2 bases, J lost 0 bases, and 19 bases lay in between. CDR3: CAWSPVGSGPLNTEAFF. DNA for the CDR3: TGTGCCTGGAGTCCAGTGGGTTCGGGTCCTTTGAACACTGAAGCTTTCTTT.